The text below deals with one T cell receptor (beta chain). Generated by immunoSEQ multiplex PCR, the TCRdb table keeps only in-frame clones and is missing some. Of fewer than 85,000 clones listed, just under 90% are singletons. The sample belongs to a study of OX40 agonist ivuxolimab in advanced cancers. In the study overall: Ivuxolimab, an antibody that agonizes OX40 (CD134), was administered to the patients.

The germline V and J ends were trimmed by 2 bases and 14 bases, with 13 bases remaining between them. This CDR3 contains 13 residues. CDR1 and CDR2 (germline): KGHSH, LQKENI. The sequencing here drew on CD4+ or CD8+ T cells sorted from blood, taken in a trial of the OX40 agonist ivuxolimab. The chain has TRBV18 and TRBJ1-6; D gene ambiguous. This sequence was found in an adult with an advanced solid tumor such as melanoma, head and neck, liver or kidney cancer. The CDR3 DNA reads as TGTGCCAGCTCACCAGACGCACTTAGGGCCCTCCACTTT. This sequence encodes CASSPDALRALHF.